This TCR beta chain was profiled in a study of blood T cell repertoires in COVID-19. Study-wide background: Samples of COVID-19 (acute and convalescent) were obtained from the United States, Italy and Spain. T cells, B-cell-depleted T cells, or PBMCs provided the cDNA or gDNA that served as material.

CDR1 SGDLS and CDR2 YYNGEE come from the germline V gene. The CDR3 covers 16 residues. The J segment lost 2 bases and the V segment lost 6 bases, leaving 5 bases of the junction unmatched. Sequencing was performed with immunoSEQ multiplex PCR; in TCRdb, only in-frame clones are kept and a portion is missing. The sample contains about 190,000 clones, 90% of which appear only once. The sequenced material came from peripheral blood. This sequence joins TRBV9 and TRBJ2-3; 14 positions agree with TRBD2. This receptor was obtained from a man in his forties or fifties with acute or convalescent COVID-19. The CDR3 DNA sequence: TGTGCCAGCAACGGACTAGCGGGGGGTTTCACAGATACGCAGTATTTT. It is translated as CASNGLAGGFTDTQYF. Full variable domain (remainder filled in from reference TRBV9 and TRBJ2-3): DSGVTQTPKHLITATGQRVTLRCSPRSGDLSVYWYQQSLDQGLQFLIQYYNGEERAKGNILERFSAQQFPDLHSELNLSSLELGDSALYFCASNGLAGGFTDTQYFGPGTRLTVL.